The present TCR beta chain was sequenced within a study of shared clonotypes between healthy human individuals. Overall study results and limits: Sequencing depth was a factor that was expected to affect clonotype sharing among donors. Naive subsets generally exceeded memory subsets in estimated richness.

About this clone itself: Its specificity is unknown.

Replicate PCRs for sorted subsets used around 190 ng DNA; this equaled 25,000 to 30,000 T cell genomes. The data were produced by immunoSEQ multiplex PCR, yet TCRdb's version contains in-frame clones alone and is incomplete. This table holds some 2,000,000 clones, just under 95% found once. CDR3 length: 15 residues. CDR1 is PRHDT and CDR2 is FYEKMQ in the germline V gene (reference sequence). J was trimmed by 4 bases and V by 5 bases; bases with no gene match: 7. Naive CD8 cells were CD45RO-negative, positively selected for CCR7, excluding terminally differentiated effector memory CD45RA+ cells. This chain connects TRBV13 to TRBJ2-7; 11 bases match TRBD2. The sequence came from a man aged 18 to 29 in good health. The specimen sequenced was naive CD8+ T cells sorted from blood. The CDR3 region is CASSNGASGRYEQYF. The CDR3 coding sequence is TGTGCCAGCAGCAATGGGGCTAGCGGGAGGTACGAGCAGTACTTC.